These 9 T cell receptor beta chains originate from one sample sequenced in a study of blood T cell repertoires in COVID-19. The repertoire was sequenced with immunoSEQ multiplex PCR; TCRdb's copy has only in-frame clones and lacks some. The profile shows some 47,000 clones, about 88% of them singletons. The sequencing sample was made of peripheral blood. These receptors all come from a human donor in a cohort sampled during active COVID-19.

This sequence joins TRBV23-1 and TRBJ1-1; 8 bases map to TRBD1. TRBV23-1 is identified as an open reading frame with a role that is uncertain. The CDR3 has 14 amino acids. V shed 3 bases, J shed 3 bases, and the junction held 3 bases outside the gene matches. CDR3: CASSHQGAYTEAFF. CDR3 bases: TGCGCCAGCAGTCATCAGGGGGCTTACACTGAAGCTTTCTTT.

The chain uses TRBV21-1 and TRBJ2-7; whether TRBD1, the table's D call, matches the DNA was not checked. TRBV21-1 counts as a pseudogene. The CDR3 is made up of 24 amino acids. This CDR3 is CASRLLFVWIPLGTSWEISYEQYV. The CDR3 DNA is TGTGCCAGCAGATTATTATTCGTCTGGATACCCTTGGGGACATCTTGGGAGATCTCCTACGAGCAGTACGTC.

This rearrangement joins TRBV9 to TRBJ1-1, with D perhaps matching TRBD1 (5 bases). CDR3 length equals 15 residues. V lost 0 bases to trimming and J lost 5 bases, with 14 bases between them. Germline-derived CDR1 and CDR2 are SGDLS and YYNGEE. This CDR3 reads CASSVATGGWTEAFF. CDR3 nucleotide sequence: TGTGCCAGCAGCGTAGCTACGGGGGGTTGGACTGAAGCTTTCTTT.

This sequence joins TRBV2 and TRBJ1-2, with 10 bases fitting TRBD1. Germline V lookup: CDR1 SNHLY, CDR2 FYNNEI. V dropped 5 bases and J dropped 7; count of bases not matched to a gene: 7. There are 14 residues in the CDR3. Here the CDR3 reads CASSYDRGQAGYTF. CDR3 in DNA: TGTGCCAGCAGTTACGACAGGGGGCAGGCTGGCTACACCTTC.

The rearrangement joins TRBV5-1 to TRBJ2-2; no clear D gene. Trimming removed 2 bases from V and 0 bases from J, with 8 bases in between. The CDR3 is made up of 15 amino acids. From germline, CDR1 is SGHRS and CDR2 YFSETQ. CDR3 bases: TGCGCCAGCAGCTTAACAGTATCGAACACCGGGGAGCTGTTTTTT. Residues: CASSLTVSNTGELFF.

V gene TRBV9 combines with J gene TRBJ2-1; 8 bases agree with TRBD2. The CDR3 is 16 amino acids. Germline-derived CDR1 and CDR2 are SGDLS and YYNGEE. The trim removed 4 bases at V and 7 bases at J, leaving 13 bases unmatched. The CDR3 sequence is CASSIGSPGGLNEQFF. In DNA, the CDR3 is TGTGCCAGCAGCATAGGATCCCCGGGGGGGCTAAATGAGCAGTTCTTC.

The CDR3 sequence: CASTQGRETQYF. The CDR3 DNA reads TGTGCCAGCACCCAAGGGAGGGAGACCCAGTACTTC. The chain carries TRBV28 and TRBJ2-5, with D possibly TRBD2 on 6 matching bases. Germline V gene sequence: CDR1 MDHEN, CDR2 SYDVKM. V gave up 7 bases and J gave up 5 bases, with 11 bases separating them. The CDR3 consists of 12 residues.

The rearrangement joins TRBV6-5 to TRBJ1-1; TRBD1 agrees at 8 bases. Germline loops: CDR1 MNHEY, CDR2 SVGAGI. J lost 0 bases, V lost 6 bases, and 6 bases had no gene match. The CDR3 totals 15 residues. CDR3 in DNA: TGTGCCAGCAGGGTACAGGGGGTTTTGAACACTGAAGCTTTCTTT. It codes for CASRVQGVLNTEAFF.

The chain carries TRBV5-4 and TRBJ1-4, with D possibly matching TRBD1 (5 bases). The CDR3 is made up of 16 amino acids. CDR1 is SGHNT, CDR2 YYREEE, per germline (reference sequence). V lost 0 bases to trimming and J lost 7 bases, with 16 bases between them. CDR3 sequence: CASSLGRERVFEKLFF. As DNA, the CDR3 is TGTGCCAGCAGCTTGGGCAGGGAGCGGGTGTTTGAAAAACTGTTTTTT.